Listed below are T cell receptor beta chains from one sample, sequenced in a study of beta chain features in type 1 diabetes. The protocol was immunoSEQ multiplex PCR, while the TCRdb copy is restricted to in-frame clones and leaves out a portion. The table has about 260,000 clones, about 63% seen once; the top ten hold 0.053%. Sequencing was carried out using naive CD4+ T cells from blood. The receptors come from a young man in good health. The CDR3 runs from the conserved cysteine through the conserved F or W. Fields, in order: D gene, V gene, J gene, clone size, CDR3 protein, CDR3 DNA. A D gene is named only where the DNA matches it firmly. Expanded clones are given a class, and other clones once, few, many or no size at all.

-	TRBV30	TRBJ1-2	-	CAWSTSGLRGYTF	TGTGCCTGGAGTACCTCAGGGTTAAGGGGCTACACCTTC
-	TRBV5-6	TRBJ2-5	-	CASSSRTEYQETQYF	TGTGCCAGCAGCTCGAGGACCGAGTACCAAGAGACCCAGTACTTC
-	TRBV28	TRBJ2-5	few	CASSLLTEGQYF	TGTGCCAGCAGTTTACTCACCGAGGGCCAGTACTTC
-	TRBV9	TRBJ2-1	-	CASSGISVDEQFF	TGTGCCAGCAGCGGAATATCTGTCGATGAGCAGTTCTTC
-	TRBV29-1	TRBJ2-1	-	CSVEGGSSYNEQFF	TGCAGCGTTGAAGGGGGGAGCTCCTACAATGAGCAGTTCTTC
-	TRBV29-1	TRBJ1-5	-	CSVTDIRGQPQHF	TGCAGCGTGACGGACATACGGGGTCAGCCCCAGCATTTT
-	TRBV7-8	TRBJ1-2	-	CASSPDRNYGYTF	TGTGCCAGCAGCCCGGACAGAAACTATGGCTACACCTTC
-	TRBV2	TRBJ2-1	-	CASSTGLSEQFF	TGTGCCAGCAGTACAGGGTTAAGTGAGCAGTTCTTC
TRBD2	TRBV10-3	TRBJ2-5	-	CAIRDGLAGETQYF	TGTGCCATCAGGGACGGACTAGCCGGGGAGACCCAGTACTTC
TRBD1	TRBV30	TRBJ1-5	-	CAWTQQGGQPQHF	TGTGCCTGGACCCAGCAGGGGGGGCAGCCCCAGCATTTT
-	TRBV7-2	TRBJ1-1	-	CASSLAAGLNTEAFF	TGTGCCAGCAGCTTAGCGGCAGGACTCAACACTGAAGCTTTCTTT
TRBD2	TRBV6-6	TRBJ2-5	-	CASSYVQRGKETQYF	TGTGCCAGCAGTTACGTACAGCGGGGGAAGGAGACCCAGTACTTC
-	TRBV29-1	TRBJ2-5	-	CSVWWETDVWMETQYF	TGCAGCGTTTGGTGGGAGACAGACGTTTGGATGGAGACCCAGTACTTC
TRBD2	TRBV15	TRBJ2-1	-	CATSRARTSAYNEQFF	TGTGCCACCAGCAGGGCCAGGACTAGCGCGTACAATGAGCAGTTCTTC
TRBD1	TRBV6-5	TRBJ1-2	once	CASSRQGNYGYTF	TGTGCCAGCTCCCGACAGGGGAACTATGGCTACACCTTC
-	TRBV7-2	TRBJ1-5	once	CASSRTGGNQPQHF	TGTGCCAGCAGCCGCACGGGCGGCAATCAGCCCCAGCATTTT
TRBD2	TRBV14	TRBJ2-1	-	CASSLPAGGPRNEQFF	TGTGCCAGCAGCCTCCCAGCGGGGGGGCCTAGAAATGAGCAGTTCTTC
TRBD2	TRBV5-4	TRBJ2-3	-	CASSSGTSGSVTDTQYF	TGTGCCAGCAGCAGCGGGACTAGCGGAAGCGTGACAGATACGCAGTATTTT
-	TRBV29-1	TRBJ2-7	few	CSVEVDGYEQYF	TGCAGCGTTGAGGTAGACGGTTACGAGCAGTACTTC
-	TRBV15	TRBJ2-7	-	CATSFPWDEQYF	TGTGCCACCAGCTTTCCCTGGGACGAGCAGTACTTC
TRBD2	TRBV29-1	TRBJ2-1	few	CSVTSAYNEQFF	TGCAGCGTTACTAGCGCGTACAATGAGCAGTTCTTC
-	TRBV2	TRBJ1-5	-	CASSPLGSQPQHF	TGTGCCAGCAGTCCCCTGGGGAGTCAGCCCCAGCATTTT
-	TRBV30	TRBJ2-2	few	CAWSRTGELFF	TGTGCCTGGAGTAGAACCGGGGAGCTGTTTTTT
-	TRBV7-6	TRBJ1-2	-	CASSSSLQDRGYGYTF	TGTGCCAGCAGCTCTAGTCTACAAGATCGAGGCTATGGCTACACCTTC
TRBD1	TRBV30	TRBJ2-7	-	CAWDRGYEQYF	TGTGCCTGGGACAGGGGTTACGAGCAGTACTTC
-	TRBV18	TRBJ2-3	-	CASSPDSTDTQYF	TGTGCCAGCTCACCAGACAGCACAGATACGCAGTATTTT
TRBD2	TRBV5-1	TRBJ2-3	-	CASTSGLAGGSSTDTQYF	TGCGCCAGCACCAGCGGACTAGCGGGGGGCAGCAGCACAGATACGCAGTATTTT
-	TRBV15	TRBJ2-1	-	CATSRDTVGEQFF	TGTGCCACCAGCAGAGATACGGTCGGTGAGCAGTTCTTC